Below are 5 T cell receptor beta chains sequenced from a single sample in a study of shared clonotypes between healthy human individuals. The data were produced by immunoSEQ multiplex PCR, yet TCRdb's version contains in-frame clones alone and is incomplete. Among fewer than 650,000 clones, roughly four fifths were seen once, and the ten largest hold around 11%. Sequencing was done on a sample of PBMCs. The source is a woman aged 40 to 49 in good health. Some clones in this sample may be carry-over from other donors' samples.

The chain has TRBV5-1 and TRBJ2-3, with 9 bases fitting TRBD2. V lost 0 bases, J lost 6 bases, and 2 bases stayed unmatched. CDR3 size: 14 residues. Germline V gene data show CDR1 as SGHRS and CDR2 as YFSETQ. This CDR3 is CASSLVSGRDTQYF. CDR3 nucleotides: TGCGCCAGCAGCTTGGTCAGCGGGAGGGATACGCAGTATTTT. The full variable domain, rest sourced from reference TRBV5-1 and TRBJ2-3, is KAGVTQTPRYLIKTRGQQVTLSCSPISGHRSVSWYQQTPGQGLQFLFEYFSETQRNKGNFPGRFSGRQFSNSRSEMNVSTLELGDSALYLCASSLVSGRDTQYFGPGTRLTVL.

At least ten counts were recorded for this clone. Additional DNA sequences in this sample encode the identical CDR3. J is TRBJ1-5 and V is TRBV10-1; D unresolved. V lost 2 bases and J lost 6, with 5 bases in between. There are 12 residues in the CDR3. Germline CDR1 WNHNN, CDR2 SYGVQD (reference sequence). CDR3 sequence: CASSEPGQPQHF. CDR3 coding DNA: TGCGCCAGCAGTGAGCCCGGTCAGCCCCAGCATTTT.

In the case of this clone: Germline is not matched at one junction end, which may reflect a read error. The chain couples TRBV7-9 to TRBJ2-3; D may be TRBD2 (5 bases). Germline values: CDR1 SEHNR, CDR2 FQNEAQ (reference sequence). The CDR3 runs to 16 residues. CDR3 sequence: CASSLAVAPSTDAQYF. The CDR3 DNA reads TGTGCCAGCAGCTTAGCGGTAGCCCCTAGCACAGATGCGCAGTATTTT.

J is TRBJ2-7 and V is TRBV7-8; 8 bases are a match to TRBD2. The CDR3 has 16 residues. J lost 2 bases, V lost 3 bases, and 9 bases had no gene match. CDR1 and CDR2 from the germline V gene are SGHVS and FQNEAQ. The CDR3 here is CASSFSGTRGAYEQYF. The CDR3 coding sequence is TGTGCCAGCAGCTTCTCCGGGACTAGGGGCGCCTACGAGCAGTACTTC. The whole variable domain, filled in from reference TRBV7-8 and TRBJ2-7, reads GAGVSQSPRYKVAKRGQDVALRCDPISGHVSLFWYQQALGQGPEFLTYFQNEAQLDKSGLPSDRFFAERPEGSVSTLKIQRTQQEDSAVYLCASSFSGTRGAYEQYFGPGTRLTVT.

This clone was recorded many times. This chain joins TRBV28 and TRBJ2-6; unclear D gene. V lost 7 bases and J 1 base, leaving 8 bases between the germline ends. Germline values: CDR1 MDHEN, CDR2 SYDVKM. The CDR3 has 14 amino acids. CDR3 bases: TGTGCCAGCAAAACCTCATCTGGGGCCAACGTCCTGACTTTC. The encoded protein is CASKTSSGANVLTF.